This T cell receptor beta chain was profiled in a study of shared clonotypes between healthy human individuals (TCRdb year 2020). Turning to the overall study: The cohort comprised a couple of women and a few men aged 18 to 49 years. Per donor, three plates each were used for CD4 naive and CD4 memory, two for CD8 naive, and one for CD8 memory. Blood TCR repertoires of five healthy adults were deeply sequenced to estimate repertoire size and the extent of clonotype sharing between individuals. Different laboratories and diverse techniques were used to prepare libraries and sequence TCR repertoires, to increase sequencing depth and limit assay-specific biases. Leukapheresis yielded between about 0.85 and 10 billion PBMCs per donor.

V has 4 bases trimmed and J has 4 bases trimmed; junction bases matching no gene number 11. Measured from the cysteine to the phenylalanine, the CDR3 is 16 residues long. Left in the record is the CDR3 DNA by itself, 48 bases read in frame from the first base. CDR1 and CDR2 are read off the germline V gene as MDHEN and SYDVKM. On the study overall, not on this receptor specifically: Larger estimated clonotype richness was generally found for naive subsets than for memory subsets. Compared with non-shared clonotypes, the clonotypes found in all four sorted-subset donors had higher generation probabilities. Sampling was restricted to blood, and TCR repertoires in tissues likely differ from the TCR repertoires found in blood. Pairwise subsampling indicated that sequencing depth was expected to affect the degree of clonotype sharing among donors. The genetic and exposure-history diversity represented was limited by the small number of donors. Rarefaction of sorted-subset datasets indicated incomplete sequencing despite the large sequencing depth. Across four donors, around 5.4% of naive CD4, roughly 3.5% of naive CD8, about 2% of memory CD4, and roughly 0.4% of memory CD8 clonotypes were shared.

Using the deep immunoSEQ assay, TCR CDR3 regions were amplified from genomic DNA by multiplex PCR. For each cell subset, the extracted genomic DNA was distributed evenly across all wells of several immunoSEQ 96-well plates, and each plate served as one replicate. For sorted subsets, 150 to 250 ng genomic DNA, equal to about 30,000 T cell genomes, was loaded into each replicate PCR. Purified libraries were measured with a Qubit 3.0 fluorometer, size-checked on a Bioanalyzer 2100, and measured again with the KAPA Library Quantification kit. A separate single-read 150-cycle Illumina NextSeq 550 flow cell was used to sequence each immunoSEQ 96-well plate. The authors processed their data as follows. Because the immunoSEQ output held only junctional sequences and lacked quality scores, the filtering could not match the filtering applied to full-length reads. To assign V/J genes and CDR3, sequences were annotated against IMGT germline references using PyIR, a Python wrapper for IgBLAST v1.9. Reads were removed for weak V/J assignments (E-value above 1e-6), missing CDR3, stop codons, out-of-frame junctions, or ambiguous translated residues. V3J clonotypes were defined as sequences sharing the same inferred V gene, J gene, and CDR3 amino acid sequence. Percentage overlap between repertoires was calculated by dividing the number of shared unique clonotypes by the size of the smaller repertoire. Three approaches were used to assess repertoire richness: RTK rarefaction, the Chao1 estimator, and Recon v2.1 estimates of unobserved clonotypes. OLGA was used to compute generation probabilities for all TCRbeta clonotypes that the gDNA method yielded from a few donors. TCRdb took over this immuneACCESS table, retaining in-frame rearrangements with V and J assigned. Such tables are incomplete; in checked studies, under half of the missing clones stem from an unresolved V gene, and the remainder is unexplained. Clone size and the V and J calls come from that table; the DNA yielded D and trimming. In all, the sample holds nearly 750,000 clones, and roughly 72% of those were seen once. The leading ten clones occupy approximately 2% of the sample.

Turning to this clone: Its antigen is not yet known. The sample holds no much larger clone one base away, and base qualities are not on file.

The donors were healthy, HIV-negative adults who had no recently reported acute infections or vaccinations. Every donor was a Caucasian adult residing in Nashville, Tennessee, USA. CD4+ T cells were enriched through magnetic negative selection, after which naive cells were positively selected on CD45RA and the remaining negative fraction served as the memory subset. After blood collection by leukapheresis, PBMCs were isolated using Ficoll-Histopaque density gradient centrifugation and then cryopreserved in the vapor phase of liquid nitrogen. Analytical flow cytometry was used to check the purity and quantity of every magnetically sorted T cell population. Each sorted fraction had its genomic DNA isolated and then quantified by UV absorbance on a Nanodrop 2000c.

This receptor was identified in a woman aged 30 to 39 in good health. The sample comprised memory CD4+ T cells sorted from blood. The cell subset or site label here, explained by the study, means: CD45RA-negative fraction. The chain is encoded by TRBV28 joined to TRBJ1-2, with 8 middle bases fitting TRBD1. The sequenced DNA is TGTGCCAGCAGTTGGTCAGGGGGCGGGAGGGGCTATGGCTACACCTTC. This gives the protein CASSWSGGGRGYGYTF.